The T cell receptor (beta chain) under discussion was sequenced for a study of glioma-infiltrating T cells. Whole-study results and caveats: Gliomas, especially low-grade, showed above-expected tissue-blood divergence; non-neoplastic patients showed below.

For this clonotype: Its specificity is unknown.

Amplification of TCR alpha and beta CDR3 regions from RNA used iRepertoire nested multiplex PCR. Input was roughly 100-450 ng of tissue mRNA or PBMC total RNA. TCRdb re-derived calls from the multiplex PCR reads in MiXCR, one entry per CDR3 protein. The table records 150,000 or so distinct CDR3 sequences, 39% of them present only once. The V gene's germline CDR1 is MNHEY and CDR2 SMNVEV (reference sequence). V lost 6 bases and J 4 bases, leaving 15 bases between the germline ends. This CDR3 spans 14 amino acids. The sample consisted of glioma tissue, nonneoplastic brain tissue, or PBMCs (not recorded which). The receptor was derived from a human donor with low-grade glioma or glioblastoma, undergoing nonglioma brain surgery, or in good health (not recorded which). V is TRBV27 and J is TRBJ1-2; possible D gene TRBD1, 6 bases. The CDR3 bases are TGTGCCAGCAGGACTCGGGGGGGGCCCTATGGCTACACCTTC. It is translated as CASRTRGGPYGYTF.